This is a list of T cell receptor beta chains from one sample in a study of cytomegalovirus exposure and HLA in healthy donors. Sequencing used immunoSEQ multiplex PCR; TCRdb keeps in-frame clones, though not all of them. The sample includes about 150,000 clones, around 80% of them seen just once. Sequencing was done on a sample of PBMCs. These receptors originate from a man aged 25-45 years in good health and CMV-seropositive. The CDR3 runs from the conserved cysteine through the conserved F or W. D genes are given only for firm matches. Clone size, where shown, is once, few, many, or a class for clones that have expanded.

d_gene,abundance,j_gene,v_gene,CDR3aa,CDR3nt
TRBD2,.,TRBJ2-1,TRBV6-1,CASRERTSPDPSYNEQFF,TGTGCCAGCAGAGAACGGACTAGCCCCGACCCCTCCTACAATGAGCAGTTCTTC
.,.,TRBJ2-7,TRBV5-6,CASSPPSSYEQYF,TGTGCCAGCAGCCCCCCCAGCTCCTACGAGCAGTACTTC
.,.,TRBJ1-1,TRBV18,CASSPPILSTTEAFF,TGTGCCAGCTCACCCCCCATCCTTAGTACCACTGAAGCTTTCTTT
.,.,TRBJ1-2,TRBV5-6,CASSLVVTGGYTF,TGTGCCAGCAGCTTGGTAGTTACCGGTGGCTACACCTTC
.,.,TRBJ2-2,TRBV28,CASSFIPGHKTGELFF,TGTGCCAGCAGTTTCATTCCGGGACATAAGACCGGGGAGCTGTTTTTT
TRBD1,.,TRBJ1-1,TRBV5-1,CASSFIQGTEAFF,TGCGCCAGCAGCTTCATACAGGGGACTGAAGCTTTCTTT
TRBD1,.,TRBJ1-2,TRBV6-6,CASSPGQLNDGYTF,TGTGCCAGCAGTCCGGGACAGCTAAATGATGGCTACACCTTC
.,.,TRBJ1-3,TRBV15,CATSRDSMFSGNTIYF,TGTGCCACCAGCAGGGACAGCATGTTCTCTGGAAACACCATATATTTT
TRBD2,.,TRBJ2-2,TRBV27,CASGRLASTGELFF,TGTGCCAGCGGAAGACTAGCGTCCACCGGGGAGCTGTTTTTT
.,.,TRBJ1-5,TRBV28,CASSSPPTGNQPQHF,TGTGCCAGCAGTTCCCCCCCGACAGGAAATCAGCCCCAGCATTTT
.,.,TRBJ2-7,TRBV5-1,CASSLTQVAGPEQYF,TGCGCCAGCAGCTTGACCCAAGTCGCGGGGCCCGAGCAGTACTTC
.,.,TRBJ2-2,TRBV5-1,CASSLEARDTGELFF,TGCGCCAGCAGCTTGGAGGCGAGGGACACCGGGGAGCTGTTTTTT
TRBD2,.,TRBJ2-1,TRBV28,CASSLTSPNEQFF,TGTGCCAGCAGTTTGACTAGCCCCAATGAGCAGTTCTTC
.,.,TRBJ2-4,TRBV5-4,CASSRVQGDIQYF,TGTGCCAGCAGCCGCGTACAGGGTGACATTCAGTACTTC
.,.,TRBJ1-5,TRBV28,CASSLADTPQHF,TGTGCCAGCAGTTTAGCGGATACACCCCAGCATTTT
TRBD1,.,TRBJ1-5,TRBV30,CAWSVQGVGNQPQHF,TGTGCCTGGAGTGTACAGGGGGTGGGCAATCAGCCCCAGCATTTT
.,.,TRBJ1-1,TRBV18,CASSHLDSTEAFF,TGTGCCAGCTCACATCTGGACAGCACTGAAGCTTTCTTT
TRBD1,.,TRBJ1-6,TRBV7-9,CASSLGFKAGTGGSPLHF,TGTGCCAGCAGCTTAGGCTTTAAGGCCGGGACAGGGGGTTCACCCCTCCACTTT
.,.,TRBJ1-4,TRBV6-1,CASSQNDRSNEKLFF,TGTGCCAGCAGCCAAAACGACAGGTCTAATGAAAAACTGTTTTTT
TRBD1,.,TRBJ1-2,TRBV7-6,CASSLGGDRGEGYTF,TGTGCCAGCAGCTTAGGGGGAGACAGGGGGGAAGGCTACACCTTC
.,few,TRBJ2-2,TRBV11-2,CASSLAGPGELFF,TGTGCCAGCAGCTTAGCTGGGCCCGGGGAGCTGTTTTTT
TRBD2,.,TRBJ2-3,TRBV25-1,CASSFQRGATDTQYF,TGTGCCAGCAGTTTCCAGCGGGGGGCCACAGATACGCAGTATTTT
.,.,TRBJ1-2,TRBV28,CASSTRDNYGYTF,TGTGCCAGCAGTACCCGGGATAACTATGGCTACACCTTC
TRBD1,.,TRBJ1-2,TRBV2,CASSERDRTHGYTF,TGTGCCAGCAGTGAACGGGACAGGACGCATGGCTACACCTTC
TRBD1,.,TRBJ1-1,TRBV6-5,CASATGTGFSEAFF,TGTGCCAGTGCCACCGGGACAGGGTTCTCTGAAGCTTTCTTT
.,.,TRBJ1-2,TRBV28,CASSPPGGGFLGYTF,TGTGCCAGCAGTCCGCCGGGCGGGGGTTTTCTTGGCTACACCTTC
.,.,TRBJ2-1,TRBV4-1,CASSQGIDRSSYNEQFF,TGCGCCAGCAGCCAGGGGATTGACAGGAGCTCCTACAATGAGCAGTTCTTC
.,few,TRBJ1-5,TRBV6-1,CASSEVRRVRSNQPQHF,TGTGCCAGCAGTGAAGTTCGGAGGGTTCGGAGCAATCAGCCCCAGCATTTT
.,.,TRBJ2-7,TRBV4-1,CASSQALGGTAYEQYF,TGCGCCAGCAGCCAAGCCCTCGGGGGTACGGCGTACGAGCAGTACTTC
.,.,TRBJ1-6,TRBV6-5,CASSSDSYNSPLHF,TGTGCCAGCAGCTCGGACAGCTATAATTCACCCCTCCACTTT
TRBD2,.,TRBJ2-2,TRBV19,CASSFSGLASRTTLGELFF,TGTGCCAGTAGTTTCTCGGGACTAGCAAGCCGAACCACCCTCGGGGAGCTGTTTTTT
TRBD2,.,TRBJ2-1,TRBV2,CASSVGTSGKYNEQFF,TGTGCCAGCAGTGTCGGGACTAGCGGGAAATACAATGAGCAGTTCTTC
TRBD1,.,TRBJ1-6,TRBV28,CASSLGTVYSPLHF,TGTGCCAGCAGTTTAGGGACAGTTTATTCACCCCTCCACTTT
.,.,TRBJ1-5,TRBV2,CASSGTRNQPQHF,TGTGCCAGCAGTGGGACAAGGAATCAGCCCCAGCATTTT
TRBD1,.,TRBJ2-7,TRBV15,CATSRAKQGAGEQYF,TGTGCCACCAGCAGAGCCAAACAGGGGGCAGGCGAGCAGTACTTC
.,.,TRBJ1-4,TRBV28,CASTGGRKYEKLFF,TGTGCCAGTACGGGGGGCAGGAAGTATGAAAAACTGTTTTTT
.,.,TRBJ2-7,TRBV10-1,CASSESRGNYEQYF,TGCGCCAGCAGTGAGTCAAGGGGTAACTACGAGCAGTACTTC
.,.,TRBJ2-7,TRBV6-5,CASSLSRTRGEQYF,TGTGCCAGCAGTTTGAGTCGGACCAGGGGAGAGCAGTACTTC
TRBD1,.,TRBJ2-7,TRBV7-2,CASSTNRGYEQYF,TGTGCCAGCAGCACCAACAGGGGCTACGAGCAGTACTTC
.,once,TRBJ1-2,TRBV4-1,CASSQPTAYGYTF,TGCGCCAGCAGCCAACCAACAGCTTATGGCTACACCTTC
TRBD2,.,TRBJ2-1,TRBV19,CASSPTSGRDNEQFF,TGTGCCAGTAGCCCGACTAGCGGGAGGGACAATGAGCAGTTCTTC
.,.,TRBJ2-3,TRBV7-2,CASNQGFLGRTQYF,TGTGCCAGCAACCAGGGATTCTTAGGCCGTACGCAGTATTTT
.,few,TRBJ1-5,TRBV12-5,CASGRGGNQPQHF,TGTGCTAGTGGGCGGGGGGGCAATCAGCCCCAGCATTTT
.,.,TRBJ2-7,TRBV27,CASSSSTGPVDYEQYF,TGTGCCAGCAGTTCCTCGACAGGCCCTGTGGACTACGAGCAGTACTTC
TRBD1,.,TRBJ2-2,TRBV5-1,CASSLTGVDTGELFF,TGCGCCAGCAGCTTGACAGGGGTCGACACCGGGGAGCTGTTTTTT